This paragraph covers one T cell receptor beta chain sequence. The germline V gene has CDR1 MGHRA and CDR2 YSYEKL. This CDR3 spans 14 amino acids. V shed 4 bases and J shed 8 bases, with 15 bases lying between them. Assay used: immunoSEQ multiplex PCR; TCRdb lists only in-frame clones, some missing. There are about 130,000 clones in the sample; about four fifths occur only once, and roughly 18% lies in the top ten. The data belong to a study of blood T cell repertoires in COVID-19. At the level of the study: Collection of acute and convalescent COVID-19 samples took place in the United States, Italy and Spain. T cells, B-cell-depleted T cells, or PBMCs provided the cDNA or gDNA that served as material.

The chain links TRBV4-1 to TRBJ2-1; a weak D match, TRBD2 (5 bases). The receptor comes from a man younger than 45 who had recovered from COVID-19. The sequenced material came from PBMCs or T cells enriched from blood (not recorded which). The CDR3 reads CASSRQAGVDEQFF. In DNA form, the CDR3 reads TGCGCCAGCAGCCGCCAGGCGGGCGTCGATGAGCAGTTCTTC.